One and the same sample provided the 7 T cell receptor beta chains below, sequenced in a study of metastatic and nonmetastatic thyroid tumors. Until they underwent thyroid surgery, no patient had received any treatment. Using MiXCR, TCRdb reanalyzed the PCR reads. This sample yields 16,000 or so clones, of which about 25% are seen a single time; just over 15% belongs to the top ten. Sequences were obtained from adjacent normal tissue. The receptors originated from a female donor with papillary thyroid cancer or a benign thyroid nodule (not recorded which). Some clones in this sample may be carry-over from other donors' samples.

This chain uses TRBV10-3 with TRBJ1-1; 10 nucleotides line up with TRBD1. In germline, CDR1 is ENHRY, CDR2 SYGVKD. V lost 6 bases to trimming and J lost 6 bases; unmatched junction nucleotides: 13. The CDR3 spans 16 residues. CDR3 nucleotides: TGTGCCATCAGATCAGAGACAGGGGGCGCGGGTGCTGAAGCTTTCTTT. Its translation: CAIRSETGGAGAEAFF.

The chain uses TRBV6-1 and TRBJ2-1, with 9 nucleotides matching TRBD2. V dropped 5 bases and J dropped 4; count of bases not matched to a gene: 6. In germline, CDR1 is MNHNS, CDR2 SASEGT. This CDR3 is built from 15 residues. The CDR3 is CASSPLAGNYNEQFF. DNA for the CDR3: TGTGCCAGCAGTCCGCTAGCGGGGAATTACAATGAGCAGTTCTTC.

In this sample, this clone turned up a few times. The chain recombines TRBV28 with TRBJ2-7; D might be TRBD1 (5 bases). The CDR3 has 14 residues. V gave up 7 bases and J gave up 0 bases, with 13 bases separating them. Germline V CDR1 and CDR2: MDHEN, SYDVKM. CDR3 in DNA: TGTGCCAGCATACCAGGGTCCTCCTCCTACGAGCAGTACTTC. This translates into CASIPGSSSYEQYF.

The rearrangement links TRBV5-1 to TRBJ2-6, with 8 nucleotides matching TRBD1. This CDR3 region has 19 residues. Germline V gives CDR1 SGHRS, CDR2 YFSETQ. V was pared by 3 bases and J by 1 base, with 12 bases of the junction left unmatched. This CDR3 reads CASSSSPRGPTSGANVLTF. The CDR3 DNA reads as TGCGCCAGCAGCTCCTCCCCCAGGGGGCCAACGTCTGGGGCCAACGTCCTGACTTTC.

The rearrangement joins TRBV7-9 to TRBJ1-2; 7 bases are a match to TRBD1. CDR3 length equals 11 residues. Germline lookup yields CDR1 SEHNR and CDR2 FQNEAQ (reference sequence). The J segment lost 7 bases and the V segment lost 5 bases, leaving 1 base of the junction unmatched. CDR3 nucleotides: TGTGCCAGCAGCCGACAGGGTGGCTACACCTTC. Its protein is CASSRQGGYTF.

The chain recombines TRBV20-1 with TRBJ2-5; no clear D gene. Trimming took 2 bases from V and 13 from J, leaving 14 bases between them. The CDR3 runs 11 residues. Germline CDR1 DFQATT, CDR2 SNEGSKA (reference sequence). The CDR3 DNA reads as TGCAGTGCTAGACACCAAGAGGCTCGGTACTTC. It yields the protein CSARHQEARYF.

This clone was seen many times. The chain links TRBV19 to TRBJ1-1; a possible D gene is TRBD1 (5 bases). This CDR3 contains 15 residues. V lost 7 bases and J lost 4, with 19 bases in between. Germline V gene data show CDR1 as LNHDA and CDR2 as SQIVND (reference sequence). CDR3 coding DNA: TGTGCCAGTATGTTGGGGTCCTTCGGGGGCACTGAAGCTTTCTTT. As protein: CASMLGSFGGTEAFF.